This T cell receptor beta chain is drawn from a study of ipilimumab plus nivolumab after autologous stem cell transplantation. About the study: The DLBCL cohort had primary refractory and relapsed disease, with 18-month progression-free survival of about 86% and 29%.

Assay used: immunoSEQ multiplex PCR; TCRdb lists only in-frame clones, some missing. The sample has about 19,000 clones, around 82% seen once. Starting 14 to 28 days after autologous transplant, ipilimumab 1 mg/kg was given. Regarding the study as a whole: The authors say TCR, Treg and microbiome findings warrant further study.

This clone was counted between two and nine times. Its target is unknown. The sequences come from PBMCs, collected in a trial of ipilimumab plus nivolumab as post-transplant consolidation. The clonotype originates from a male donor with diffuse large B-cell lymphoma.

The CDR3 sequence is CASSQTGGMEKLFF. CDR3 coding DNA: TGCGCCAGCAGCCAAACAGGGGGCATGGAAAAACTGTTTTTT. V gene TRBV4-3 combines with J gene TRBJ1-4, with TRBD1 matching over 9 bases. Unmatched junction bases numbered 3, after V lost 2 bases and J lost 8 bases. CDR3 length: 14 amino acids. CDR1 is LGHNA, CDR2 YSLEER, per germline.